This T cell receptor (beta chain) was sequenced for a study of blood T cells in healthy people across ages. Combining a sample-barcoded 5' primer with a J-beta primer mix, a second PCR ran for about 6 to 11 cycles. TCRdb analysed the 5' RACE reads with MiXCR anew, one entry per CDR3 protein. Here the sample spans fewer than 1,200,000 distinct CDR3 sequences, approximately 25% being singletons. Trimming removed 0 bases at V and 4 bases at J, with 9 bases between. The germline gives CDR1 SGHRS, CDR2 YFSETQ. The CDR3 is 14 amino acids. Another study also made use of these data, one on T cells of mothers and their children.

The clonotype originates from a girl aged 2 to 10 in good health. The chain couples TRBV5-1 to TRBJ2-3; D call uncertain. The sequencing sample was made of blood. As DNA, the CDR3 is TGCGCCAGCAGCTTGGCCATGGGCGCAGATACGCAGTATTTT. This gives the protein CASSLAMGADTQYF. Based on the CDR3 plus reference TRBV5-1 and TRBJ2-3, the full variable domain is KAGVTQTPRYLIKTRGQQVTLSCSPISGHRSVSWYQQTPGQGLQFLFEYFSETQRNKGNFPGRFSGRQFSNSRSEMNVSTLELGDSALYLCASSLAMGADTQYFGPGTRLTVL.